These 11 T cell receptor beta chains were sequenced from one sample in a study of beta chain features in type 1 diabetes. Since all of the isolated RNA was reverse transcribed, expressed TCRB transcripts were what got sequenced. Method: immunoSEQ multiplex PCR; TCRdb's copy keeps in-frame clones and lacks some. The profile shows under 950,000 clones, roughly 16% of them singletons. The material sequenced was naive CD4+ T cells from blood. Receptor source: a woman under 30 in good health.

DNA for the CDR3: TGTGCCACCAGCAGAGGGGGATCGGGGAGGCCCCAGCATTTT. As protein: CATSRGGSGRPQHF. This chain joins TRBV15 and TRBJ1-5; D unclear. The germline V gene encodes CDR1 LNHNV and CDR2 YYDKDF (reference sequence). V was trimmed by 1 base and J by 9 bases, leaving 13 bases between them. The CDR3 runs 14 residues.

The chain links TRBV6-5 to TRBJ2-3, with D hard to call. The V gene lost 2 bases and the J gene lost 6 bases, with 12 bases spanning the gap. Germline CDR1 reads MNHEY; CDR2 reads SVGAGI. CDR3 length: 14 amino acids. In DNA, the CDR3 is TGTGCCAGCAGTTACGCAAGGAGCAGGGATACGCAGTATTTT. Translating gives CASSYARSRDTQYF.

This clone has just a few counts. The chain recombines TRBV27 with TRBJ1-2; no clear D gene. Germline CDR1 MNHEY, CDR2 SMNVEV (reference sequence). V was clipped by 1 base and J by 8 bases, with 11 bases between them. The CDR3 consists of 13 residues. This CDR3 reads CASSLLSGRGYTF. CDR3 DNA sequence: TGTGCCAGCAGTTTATTGTCGGGGAGAGGCTACACCTTC.

Only a few counts were recorded for this clone. The gene calls are TRBV6-6 and TRBJ1-2; 9 bases align to TRBD1. V lost 5 bases, J lost 7 bases, and 11 bases stayed unmatched. This CDR3 contains 15 residues. CDR1 and CDR2 (germline): MNHNY, SVGAGI (reference sequence). The CDR3 DNA reads as TGTGCCAGCAGTGCATCCGGGACAGGGTTTCCTGGCTACACCTTC. It translates to CASSASGTGFPGYTF.

The J gene is TRBJ1-4, the V gene TRBV29-1, with D possibly being TRBD1 (6 bases). Looked up from germline, CDR1 is SQVTM and CDR2 is ANQGSEA. Trimming removed 7 bases at V and 5 bases at J, with 14 bases between. This CDR3 has 13 amino acids. The CDR3 nucleotides read TGCAGCGCTGGGGGGGGCCCAAATGAAAAACTGTTTTTT. Residues: CSAGGGPNEKLFF.

In its sample, this clone was seen a few times. This chain links TRBV5-1 with TRBJ2-3, with D perhaps TRBD1 (6 bases). CDR1 and CDR2 from the germline V gene are SGHRS and YFSETQ. This CDR3 is built from 18 residues. The V gene lost 4 bases and the J gene lost 3 bases, with 24 bases spanning the gap. This CDR3 reads CASSIYRGSPRGTDTQYF. CDR3 bases: TGCGCCAGCAGCATATATAGGGGGAGCCCTCGTGGGACAGATACGCAGTATTTT.

The chain recombines TRBV4-2 with TRBJ2-3; TRBD2 agrees at 8 bases. The CDR3 covers 15 residues. Trimming at V came to 0 bases and at J to 7 bases, leaving 6 bases not matched to a gene. The germline gives CDR1 LGHNA, CDR2 YNFKEQ. CDR3 in amino acids: CASSQDHGGEYTQYF. CDR3 coding DNA: TGTGCCAGCAGCCAAGACCACGGGGGGGAATATACGCAGTATTTT.

The gene calls are TRBV4-1 and TRBJ1-4, with D unclear. CDR1 and CDR2 from the germline V gene are MGHRA and YSYEKL. This CDR3 is 15 amino acids long. The V gene lost 3 bases and the J gene lost 7 bases, with 15 bases spanning the gap. The CDR3 bases are TGCGCCAGCAGCCAGAATGAGGCGTTGACTGAAAAACTGTTTTTT. Translated: CASSQNEALTEKLFF.

A few counts support this clone. This chain uses TRBV11-2 with TRBJ2-3; 14 bases fit TRBD2. The length of the CDR3 is 18 residues. CDR1 and CDR2 (germline): SGHAT, FQNNGV. J lost 8 bases, V lost 5 bases, and 15 bases had no gene match. The chain's CDR3 is CASSRGRLAGGPSGTQYF. CDR3 in DNA: TGTGCCAGCAGCCGTGGCCGACTAGCGGGAGGGCCTTCGGGTACGCAGTATTTT.

V gene TRBV19 combines with J gene TRBJ1-2; perhaps TRBD1 as D (6 bases). CDR1 and CDR2 (germline): LNHDA, SQIVND (reference sequence). This CDR3 has 19 amino acids. The V gene lost 7 bases and the J gene lost 4 bases, with 31 bases spanning the gap. Here the CDR3 reads CASTFVAGVLLGNGYGYTF. In DNA, the CDR3 is TGTGCCAGTACTTTCGTGGCAGGGGTCCTCCTAGGGAACGGCTATGGCTACACCTTC.

This clone was seen a handful of times. This chain joins TRBV11-3 and TRBJ2-1; maybe TRBD1 (6 bases). Trimming shortened V by 3 bases and J by 12 bases, and 15 bases separated the two germline ends. The CDR3 is made up of 13 amino acids. CDR1 SGHNT and CDR2 YENEEA come from the germline V gene. In nucleotides, the CDR3 is TGTGCCAGCAGCTTGGGGGCCGGGACACGGCAGTTCTTC. Translating it yields CASSLGAGTRQFF.